This T cell receptor beta chain was retrieved from a study of cytomegalovirus exposure and HLA in healthy donors. Primers for the PCR totalled 60 Vbeta and 13 Jbeta. The assay was immunoSEQ multiplex PCR, and TCRdb's table has in-frame clones only and misses some. The profile covers around 33,000 clones, with roughly 44% appearing a single time and approximately 2% taken by the ten largest. Trimming removed 2 bases from V and 7 bases from J, with 9 bases in between. The germline V gene has CDR1 MGHRA and CDR2 YSYEKL. This CDR3 has 12 residues. This rearrangement joins TRBV4-1 to TRBJ2-7, with a tentative D call TRBD2 (6 bases). This receptor was identified in a woman aged 45-60 years in good health and CMV-seronegative. Source material: PBMCs. The CDR3 loop is CASSQPREEQYF. For the CDR3, the DNA is TGCGCCAGCAGCCAACCTCGGGAGGAGCAGTACTTC.